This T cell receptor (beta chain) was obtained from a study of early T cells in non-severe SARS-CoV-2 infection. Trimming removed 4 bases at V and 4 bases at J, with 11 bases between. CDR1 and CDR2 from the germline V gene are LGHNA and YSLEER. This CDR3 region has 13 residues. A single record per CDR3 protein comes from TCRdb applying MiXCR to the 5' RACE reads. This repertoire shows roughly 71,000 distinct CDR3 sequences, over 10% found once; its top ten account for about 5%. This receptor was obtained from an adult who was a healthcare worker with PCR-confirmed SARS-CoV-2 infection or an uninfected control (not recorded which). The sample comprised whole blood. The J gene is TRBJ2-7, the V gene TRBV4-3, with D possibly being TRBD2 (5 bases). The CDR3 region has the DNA TGCGCCAGCAGCCGGAGGACGACATACGAGCAGTACTTC. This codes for CASSRRTTYEQYF.